Shown below are 32 T cell receptor beta chains from a single sample sequenced in a study of blood T cell repertoires in COVID-19. Clones were read by immunoSEQ multiplex PCR, and TCRdb kept only the in-frame ones, dropping some. There are approximately 350,000 clones in the sample; approximately 87% occur only once, and about 6.9% lies in the top ten. Material: peripheral blood. Receptor source: a woman between 45 and 60 years old with COVID-19, enrolled during active disease.

The V and J genes are TRBV7-9 and TRBJ2-5; TRBD1 agrees at 9 bases. With V trimmed by 3 bases and J by 5 bases, 7 bases remained unmatched. This CDR3 comprises 15 residues. CDR1 and CDR2 from the germline V gene are SEHNR and FQNEAQ (reference sequence). CDR3 sequence: CASSFAGTGMETQYF. CDR3 sequence (DNA): TGTGCCAGCAGCTTCGCCGGGACAGGGATGGAGACCCAGTACTTC.

This chain connects TRBV19 to TRBJ1-2; D is perhaps TRBD1 (6 bases). The V gene's germline CDR1 is LNHDA and CDR2 SQIVND (reference sequence). V was shortened by 3 bases and J by 3 bases, with 8 bases between the two germline ends. This CDR3 is built from 13 residues. The CDR3, as DNA: TGTGCCAGTAGTATCCGGACAGACTATGGCTACACCTTC. Its translation is CASSIRTDYGYTF.

The DNA of the CDR3 is TGTGCCAGCAGACCTACAGGGGTCGGTGGCTACACCTTC. Its translation is CASRPTGVGGYTF. The rearrangement uses TRBV6-6 and TRBJ1-2; 7 bases map to TRBD1. The germline V gene has CDR1 MNHNY and CDR2 SVGAGI (reference sequence). CDR3 length equals 13 residues. Unmatched junction bases numbered 8, after V lost 6 bases and J lost 7 bases.

The chain carries TRBV3-1 (or the pseudogene TRBV3-2) and TRBJ2-1; 9 bases match TRBD2. With 8 bases clipped from V and 5 bases from J, the junction kept 7 bases outside the gene matches. CDR1 LGHDT and CDR2 YNNKEL come from the germline V gene (reference sequence). The CDR3 sequence is 14 residues long. The CDR3 region is CASQTSGRDNEQFF. CDR3 nucleotides: TGTGCCAGCCAGACTAGCGGTCGTGACAATGAGCAGTTCTTC.

This chain connects TRBV6-5 to TRBJ2-2; D is unresolved. The germline V gene encodes CDR1 MNHEY and CDR2 SVGAGI. The CDR3 spans 13 residues. Trimming pared 8 bases from V and 0 bases from J, leaving 7 bases between. This CDR3 reads CASAPTNTGELFF. DNA for the CDR3: TGTGCCAGCGCGCCGACGAACACCGGGGAGCTGTTTTTT.

This chain joins TRBV11-3 and TRBJ2-7; TRBD1 matches at 8 bases. The CDR3 loop spans 17 amino acids. V lost 4 bases to trimming and J lost 2 bases; unmatched junction nucleotides: 13. The germline V gene encodes CDR1 SGHNT and CDR2 YENEEA. The CDR3 sequence: CASSYWGRGHSTYEQYF. The CDR3 region has the DNA TGTGCCAGCAGCTACTGGGGCAGGGGGCATTCGACCTACGAGCAGTACTTC.

This sequence joins TRBV7-3 and TRBJ2-1; 9 bases match TRBD1. The CDR3 covers 15 residues. V dropped 4 bases and J dropped 6; count of bases not matched to a gene: 7. The V gene's germline CDR1 is SGHTA and CDR2 FQGTGA. CDR3 coding DNA: TGTGCCAGCAGCTCGGGACAGGGAATTTCCAATGAGCAGTTCTTC. This codes for CASSSGQGISNEQFF.

The rearrangement joins TRBV6-6 to TRBJ1-5; 7 nucleotides line up with TRBD1. The CDR3 loop spans 14 amino acids. The junction had 7 bases not matched to a gene; V was cut back by 10 bases and J by 1 base. Germline-derived CDR1 and CDR2 are MNHNY and SVGAGI (reference sequence). CDR3 nucleotide sequence: TGTGCCACCAACTCAGGGGGGAGCAATCAGCCCCAGCATTTT. Translated, it gives CATNSGGSNQPQHF.

The chain uses TRBV15 and TRBJ2-1; the match to TRBD2 covers 9 bases. V was clipped by 2 bases and J by 4 bases; unmatched bases: 6. Germline V CDR1 and CDR2: LNHNV, YYDKDF (reference sequence). The CDR3 is 16 residues long. CDR3: CATSRLLAGKYNEQFF. CDR3 nucleotides: TGTGCCACCAGCAGACTACTAGCGGGCAAATACAATGAGCAGTTCTTC. Filled out from reference TRBV15 and TRBJ2-1, the complete variable domain reads DAMVIQNPRYQVTQFGKPVTLSCSQTLNHNVMYWYQQKSSQAPKLLFHYYDKDFNNEADTPDNFQSRRPNTSFCFLDIRSPGLGDTAMYLCATSRLLAGKYNEQFFGPGTRLTVL.

The V and J genes are TRBV7-9 and TRBJ2-3, with 8 bases fitting TRBD1. This CDR3 comprises 15 residues. Germline loops: CDR1 SEHNR, CDR2 FQNEAQ (reference sequence). V was clipped by 5 bases and J by 1 base; unmatched bases: 5. The CDR3 protein is CASSLGQGRTDTQYF. As DNA, the CDR3 is TGTGCCAGCAGCCTAGGACAGGGCCGCACAGATACGCAGTATTTT.

The rearrangement links TRBV30 to TRBJ1-2; no clear D. Germline V gene lookup returns CDR1 GTSNPN and CDR2 SVGIG (reference sequence). Trimming left V 6 bases short and J 4 bases short, with 18 bases between. This CDR3 is 14 amino acids long. CDR3 DNA: TGTGCCTGTGCAGGCGGGCGGTCTCTCTATGGCTACACCTTC. Amino acid sequence: CACAGGRSLYGYTF.

This chain uses TRBV5-1 with TRBJ1-2, with D maybe TRBD1 (5 bases). Germline CDR1 is SGHRS and CDR2 is YFSETQ. The CDR3 runs 16 residues. Trimming cost V 4 bases and J 4 bases, with 20 bases left between them. The CDR3: CASSLGGTLRVYGYTF. The DNA for the CDR3 is TGCGCCAGCAGCCTCGGGGGGACGCTACGGGTCTATGGCTACACCTTC. Supplemented by reference TRBV5-1 and TRBJ1-2, the full variable domain reads KAGVTQTPRYLIKTRGQQVTLSCSPISGHRSVSWYQQTPGQGLQFLFEYFSETQRNKGNFPGRFSGRQFSNSRSEMNVSTLELGDSALYLCASSLGGTLRVYGYTFGSGTRLTVV.

This clone was picked up one time. V and J are TRBV5-5 and TRBJ2-5, with 8 bases matching TRBD2. V dropped 4 bases and J dropped 2; count of bases not matched to a gene: 10. The length of the CDR3 is 16 residues. Germline V gene lookup returns CDR1 SGHKS and CDR2 YYEKEE (reference sequence). The CDR3 DNA reads TGTGCCAGCAGCACCGACGGCGGGAGGCGGCAAGAGACCCAGTACTTC. Translated: CASSTDGGRRQETQYF.

This chain connects TRBV19 to TRBJ2-2; D gene ambiguous. Trimming removed 1 base at V and 5 bases at J, with 5 bases between. The CDR3 loop spans 13 amino acids. Germline assignment: CDR1 LNHDA and CDR2 SQIVND (reference sequence). Here the CDR3 reads CASSIGGTGELFF. For the CDR3, the DNA is TGTGCCAGTAGTATAGGAGGAACCGGGGAGCTGTTTTTT.

The J gene is TRBJ2-1, the V gene TRBV11-3; 11 nucleotides align to TRBD2. Germline V CDR1 and CDR2: SGHNT, YENEEA. The CDR3 is 17 residues long. Trimming took 5 bases from V and 6 from J; bases not matched to a gene: 12. The CDR3 sequence is CASSPTSGGSYLNEQFF. Here the CDR3 DNA reads TGTGCCAGCAGCCCAACTAGCGGGGGCTCTTACCTCAATGAGCAGTTCTTC.

The gene calls are TRBV9 and TRBJ2-7, with 8 nucleotides matching TRBD2. Germline loops: CDR1 SGDLS, CDR2 YYNGEE. There are 14 residues in the CDR3. V was clipped by 2 bases and J by 2 bases; unmatched bases: 3. The CDR3 spells CASSVSGTTYEQYF. CDR3 coding DNA: TGTGCCAGCAGCGTTAGCGGGACCACCTACGAGCAGTACTTC.

This clone was seen just once. The CDR3 DNA reads TGTGCCAGCAGCCGGGACTCCCCGAGCCTCAACAATGAGCAGTTCTTC. This codes for CASSRDSPSLNNEQFF. This chain joins TRBV7-9 and TRBJ2-1; TRBD2 is a possible D gene (6 bases). The CDR3 loop spans 16 amino acids. Looked up from germline, CDR1 is SEHNR and CDR2 is FQNEAQ (reference sequence). Trimming took 5 bases from V and 5 from J, leaving 19 bases between them.

This clone has only a few counts. This chain uses TRBV9 with TRBJ1-6; D perhaps matches TRBD1 (5 bases). The germline V gene has CDR1 SGDLS and CDR2 YYNGEE. The CDR3 extends over 15 amino acids. The V end was cut by 3 bases, the J end by 6 bases, with 13 bases between. In DNA form, the CDR3 reads TGTGCCAGCAGCGCCGAGGGGACTACTAATTCACCCCTCCACTTT. Its protein is CASSAEGTTNSPLHF.

The CDR3 loop reads CASSQEPGQGAGNEQFF. The DNA of the CDR3 is TGTGCCAGCAGCCAAGAGCCGGGACAGGGGGCGGGTAATGAGCAGTTCTTC. The rearrangement joins TRBV4-2 to TRBJ2-1; TRBD1 agrees at 12 bases. This CDR3 comprises 17 residues. V lost 0 bases, J lost 7 bases, and 7 bases stayed unmatched. The V gene's germline CDR1 is LGHNA and CDR2 YNFKEQ.

This clone occurred a few times. This chain joins TRBV2 and TRBJ2-7; 8 positions agree with TRBD2. V lost 4 bases, J lost 7 bases, and 3 bases stayed unmatched. The CDR3 is 12 amino acids. Per the germline V gene, CDR1 is SNHLY and CDR2 is FYNNEI. CDR3 nucleotide sequence: TGTGCCAGCAGTGGGACTAGCCCGGAGCAGTACTTC. Translating gives CASSGTSPEQYF.

The chain employs TRBV29-1 and TRBJ1-1; 12 bases are shared with TRBD1. Unmatched junction bases numbered 13, after V lost 7 bases and J lost 10 bases. Germline values: CDR1 SQVTM, CDR2 ANQGSEA. The CDR3 runs to 14 residues. The CDR3 nucleotides read TGCAGCGGCGCCCAGGGGACAGGGGGCTCGGGAGCTTTCTTT. Its protein is CSGAQGTGGSGAFF.

The chain is built from TRBV18 and TRBJ2-7; TRBD2 might be the D (6 bases). From germline, CDR1 is KGHSH and CDR2 LQKENI. V was trimmed by 6 bases and J by 7 bases, leaving 10 bases between them. This CDR3 has 11 residues. CDR3 loop: CASSPGREQYF. The CDR3 nucleotides read TGTGCCAGCTCTCCAGGGAGGGAGCAGTACTTC.

The CDR3 spells CASSVLAGSSYNEQFF. CDR3 DNA sequence: TGTGCCAGCAGCGTCTTAGCGGGAAGCTCCTACAATGAGCAGTTCTTC. This chain uses TRBV9 with TRBJ2-1; TRBD2 matches at 8 bases. The length of the CDR3 is 16 residues. The V and J ends lost 2 bases and 0 bases, in that order; junction bases with no gene match: 4. Germline V gene lookup returns CDR1 SGDLS and CDR2 YYNGEE.

The gene calls are TRBV3-1 (or the pseudogene TRBV3-2) and TRBJ2-7; D is uncertain. The V end lost 4 bases, the J end lost 3 bases, and 16 bases lay between the germline ends. CDR1 and CDR2 (germline): LGHDT, YNNKEL (reference sequence). The CDR3 contains 15 residues. The CDR3: CASSLRSSQYYEQYF. The CDR3 DNA reads as TGTGCCAGCAGCCTACGGAGTTCCCAGTACTACGAGCAGTACTTC.

The V and J genes are TRBV19 and TRBJ2-2; D is perhaps TRBD2 (6 bases). This CDR3 is built from 16 residues. V shed 3 bases and J shed 4 bases, with 15 bases lying between them. From germline, CDR1 is LNHDA and CDR2 SQIVND (reference sequence). CDR3 in amino acids: CASSIGGPATTGELFF. The CDR3 DNA reads TGTGCCAGTAGTATCGGGGGACCCGCGACCACCGGGGAGCTGTTTTTT.

This chain uses TRBV5-4 with TRBJ1-6; 7 bases match TRBD1. Germline V gives CDR1 SGHNT, CDR2 YYREEE (reference sequence). V shed 4 bases and J 6 bases; nucleotides not matched to a gene: 7. CDR3 length equals 15 residues. CDR3 nucleotide sequence: TGTGCCAGCAGCAGGGGACAGAACTTTAATTCACCCCTCCACTTT. This sequence encodes CASSRGQNFNSPLHF.

This clone was found once. The chain uses TRBV30 and TRBJ1-1; TRBD1 might be the D (5 bases). The CDR3 extends over 13 amino acids. Germline V gene data show CDR1 as GTSNPN and CDR2 as SVGIG (reference sequence). V lost 0 bases and J 11 bases, leaving 16 bases between the germline ends. CDR3 in DNA: TGTGCCTGGAGTGTACCCTCAGGGCTGAGGGCTTTCTTT. This codes for CAWSVPSGLRAFF.

The chain links TRBV6-6 to TRBJ2-3; no clear D gene. The CDR3 has 14 amino acids. Trimming stripped 5 bases from V and 4 bases from J, with 13 bases between. Germline CDR1 is MNHNY and CDR2 is SVGAGI (reference sequence). The CDR3: CASSPSAGADTQYF. The CDR3 DNA sequence: TGTGCCAGCAGTCCCAGCGCCGGCGCAGATACGCAGTATTTT.

V is TRBV4-2 and J is TRBJ2-5; D possibly corresponds to TRBD1 (8 bases). The germline CDR1 and CDR2 sequences are LGHNA and YNFKEQ. Trimming cost V 4 bases and J 5 bases, with 14 bases left between them. This CDR3 has 14 residues. CDR3 protein: CASSPNRGGETQYF. CDR3 DNA sequence: TGTGCCAGCAGCCCAAACAGGGGGGGGGAGACCCAGTACTTC.

This chain uses TRBV19 with TRBJ2-5, with D unclear. The CDR3 contains 12 residues. Looked up from germline, CDR1 is LNHDA and CDR2 is SQIVND (reference sequence). V dropped 4 bases and J dropped 5 bases, with 8 bases sitting between them. CDR3 coding DNA: TGTGCCAGTAGTAACATGTTGGAGACCCAGTACTTC. This encodes CASSNMLETQYF.

The chain couples TRBV24-1 to TRBJ2-7, with D perhaps TRBD1 (6 bases). Germline-derived CDR1 and CDR2 are KGHDR and SFDVKD. This CDR3 region has 15 residues. The germline V and J ends were trimmed by 3 bases and 1 base, with 12 bases remaining between them. CDR3 nucleotide sequence: TGTGCCACCAGTGATCCTCGGGACATTTCCTACGAGCAGTACTTC. This translates into CATSDPRDISYEQYF.

The chain has TRBV19 and TRBJ2-1, with D possibly being TRBD1 (7 bases). CDR3 length equals 14 residues. Germline CDR1 is LNHDA and CDR2 is SQIVND (reference sequence). V dropped 4 bases and J dropped 10 bases, with 17 bases sitting between them. CDR3 sequence reads: CASSTQNRGGEQFF. In DNA form, the CDR3 reads TGTGCCAGTAGTACTCAGAACAGGGGAGGCGAGCAGTTCTTC.